The 29 T cell receptor beta chains below all came from one sample that was sequenced in a study of blood T cell repertoires in COVID-19. Method: immunoSEQ multiplex PCR; TCRdb's copy keeps in-frame clones and lacks some. The table has some 140,000 clones, about four fifths seen once. The sequenced material came from peripheral blood. These receptors originate from a woman aged 55-75 years with acute or convalescent COVID-19.

The chain couples TRBV29-1 to TRBJ1-1; D unclear. The CDR3 has 11 residues. Germline-derived CDR1 and CDR2 are SQVTM and ANQGSEA. Trimming removed 3 bases at V and 1 base at J, with 3 bases between. The DNA of the CDR3 is TGCAGCGTTGACGGGAACACTGAAGCTTTCTTT. It translates to CSVDGNTEAFF.

This clone came up a few times. This sequence joins TRBV19 and TRBJ1-1; D possibly corresponds to TRBD1 (6 bases). Looked up from germline, CDR1 is LNHDA and CDR2 is SQIVND (reference sequence). V lost 4 bases, J lost 1 base, and 16 bases lay in between. There are 16 residues in the CDR3. CDR3 loop: CASSTSPGTTNTEAFF. The CDR3 DNA reads TGTGCCAGTAGTACATCTCCCGGGACAACGAACACTGAAGCTTTCTTT.

The count of this clone is one. The chain combines TRBV18 with TRBJ2-2; 11 bases match TRBD1. The CDR3 sequence is 17 residues long. V was clipped by 3 bases and J by 4 bases; unmatched bases: 7. Germline CDR1 and CDR2: KGHSH and LQKENI. As DNA, the CDR3 is TGTGCCAGCTCACCGGACAGGGGGCGTCGAGGCACCGGGGAGCTGTTTTTT. Protein sequence: CASSPDRGRRGTGELFF.

The V and J genes are TRBV11-1 and TRBJ1-1; D is possibly TRBD1 (5 bases). Germline V lookup: CDR1 SGHAT, CDR2 FQDESV (reference sequence). The V and J ends lost 6 bases and 0 bases respectively, with 11 bases between them. This CDR3 is built from 14 residues. The CDR3 DNA is TGTGCCAGCAGGGCCCAGGGTCTGAACACTGAAGCTTTCTTT. Amino acid sequence: CASRAQGLNTEAFF.

In DNA form, the CDR3 reads TGTGCCAGCTCACCCGGGGGGGACACTGAAGCTTTCTTT. Translation: CASSPGGDTEAFF. The V gene is TRBV18, the J gene TRBJ1-1; a possible D gene is TRBD1 (5 bases). The CDR3 is made up of 13 amino acids. V lost 3 bases and J lost 3, with 8 bases in between. Germline CDR1 reads KGHSH; CDR2 reads LQKENI.

This clone was found a few times. One junction end disagrees with the germline gene, perhaps due to a read error. This rearrangement joins TRBV2 to TRBJ1-2, with a tentative D call TRBD1 (6 bases). The germline CDR1 and CDR2 sequences are SNHLY and FYNNEI. The CDR3 is 14 residues long. DNA of the CDR3: TGTGCCAGCAGCGAAGTGGACAGTTTCTATGGCTACACCTTC. This sequence encodes CASSEVDSFYGYTF.

The V call is TRBV29-1, the J call TRBJ1-3; D is undetermined. Germline V gene lookup returns CDR1 SQVTM and CDR2 ANQGSEA. V gave up 4 bases and J gave up 2 bases, with 9 bases separating them. This CDR3 spans 13 amino acids. CDR3 residues: CSVVVQAGNTIYF. In DNA form, the CDR3 reads TGCAGCGTTGTAGTGCAGGCTGGAAACACCATATATTTT.

The chain employs TRBV6-2 or TRBV6-3 and TRBJ2-1; D unresolved. The CDR3 is 13 residues long. V lost 6 bases to trimming and J lost 3 bases, with 9 bases between them. Germline assignment: CDR1 MNHEY and CDR2 SVGEGT. The CDR3 here is CASSLASYNEQFF. The CDR3 nucleotides are TGTGCCAGCAGCCTCGCCAGCTACAATGAGCAGTTCTTC.

The rearrangement uses TRBV25-1 and TRBJ2-5; 8 bases are shared with TRBD1. The CDR3 length is 14 residues. V was pared by 6 bases and J by 3 bases, with 6 bases of the junction left unmatched. Germline V gene sequence: CDR1 MGHDK, CDR2 SYGVNS. The CDR3 loop is CASSLTGAKETQYF. The CDR3 DNA is TGTGCCAGCAGCCTGACAGGGGCCAAAGAGACCCAGTACTTC.

The chain is built from TRBV5-4 and TRBJ2-2; 9 bases map to TRBD2. V trimming: 5 bases; J trimming: 6 bases; junction bases outside the gene matches: 14. This CDR3 is built from 17 residues. Germline lookup yields CDR1 SGHNT and CDR2 YYREEE (reference sequence). CDR3 DNA sequence: TGTGCCAGCAGTCTCGACTATGGCGGGGGGGCCTCCGGGGAGCTGTTTTTT. As protein: CASSLDYGGGASGELFF.

The rearrangement uses TRBV30 and TRBJ1-4; 7 bases line up with TRBD1. V trimming: 1 base; J trimming: 12 bases; junction bases outside the gene matches: 5. Looked up from germline, CDR1 is GTSNPN and CDR2 is SVGIG (reference sequence). The CDR3 runs to 12 residues. Here the CDR3 reads CAWSGQGVELFF. Written as DNA, the CDR3 is TGTGCCTGGAGTGGACAGGGAGTTGAACTGTTTTTT.

The chain links TRBV18 to TRBJ2-1; 7 nucleotides match TRBD1. Germline values: CDR1 KGHSH, CDR2 LQKENI. Trimming cost V 1 base and J 8 bases; bases outside gene matches: 11. The CDR3 is made up of 16 amino acids. The CDR3 coding sequence is TGTGCCAGCTCACCACTATGGTCAGGGGGTACCGATGAGCAGTTCTTC. Translating it yields CASSPLWSGGTDEQFF. The complete variable domain, with remaining parts taken from reference TRBV18 and TRBJ2-1, reads NAGVMQNPRHLVRRRGQEARLRCSPMKGHSHVYWYRQLPEEGLKFMVYLQKENIIDESGMPKERFSAEFPKEGPSILRIQQVVRGDSAAYFCASSPLWSGGTDEQFFGPGTRLTVL.

This clone was counted a single time. This rearrangement joins TRBV5-1 to TRBJ1-1, with 7 positions matching TRBD1. Trimming removed 4 bases from V and 0 bases from J; junction bases left unmatched: 9. CDR1 is SGHRS, CDR2 YFSETQ, per germline. This CDR3 has 16 amino acids. In DNA form, the CDR3 reads TGCGCCAGCAGCACATGGACAGGCTTGATGAACACTGAAGCTTTCTTT. This sequence encodes CASSTWTGLMNTEAFF.

The gene calls are TRBV6-5 and TRBJ1-1; a possible D gene is TRBD1 (5 bases). V was pared by 2 bases and J by 0 bases, with 10 bases between. The CDR3 length is 15 residues. CDR1 is MNHEY and CDR2 is SVGAGI in the germline V gene. CDR3 protein: CASSYNNRMNTEAFF. For the CDR3, the DNA is TGTGCCAGCAGTTACAATAACAGGATGAACACTGAAGCTTTCTTT.

The CDR3: CSASGRNYGYTF. CDR3 DNA sequence: TGCAGTGCTAGTGGCAGAAACTATGGCTACACCTTC. This sequence joins TRBV20-1 and TRBJ1-2; D ambiguous. The germline CDR1 and CDR2 sequences are DFQATT and SNEGSKA (reference sequence). Trimming took 3 bases from V and 2 from J, leaving 7 bases between them. The length of the CDR3 is 12 residues.

This clone has just a few counts. This sequence joins TRBV9 and TRBJ2-7, with 12 bases identical to TRBD2. Germline values: CDR1 SGDLS, CDR2 YYNGEE. The CDR3 spans 18 residues. V lost 0 bases and J lost 7; bases outside the gene matches: 14. The DNA for the CDR3 is TGTGCCAGCAGCGTAGCTACTGTGACTAGCGGGGGTCGTAGGGAGCAGTACGTC. This translates into CASSVATVTSGGRREQYV.

The rearrangement joins TRBV19 to TRBJ2-3, with D perhaps matching TRBD1 (5 bases). CDR1 is LNHDA, CDR2 SQIVND, per germline (reference sequence). The CDR3 runs to 13 residues. Trimming pared 6 bases from V and 2 bases from J, leaving 9 bases between. The CDR3 sequence is CASSATVTDTQYF. The CDR3, as DNA: TGTGCCAGTAGCGCGACAGTCACAGATACGCAGTATTTT.

The chain employs TRBV19 and TRBJ2-3, with D perhaps matching TRBD1 (6 bases). There are 14 residues in the CDR3. The germline CDR1 and CDR2 sequences are LNHDA and SQIVND (reference sequence). The V end was cut by 2 bases, the J end by 5 bases, with 11 bases between. The CDR3 bases are TGTGCCAGTAGTATAAGGGGGAAGGGAGATACGCAGTATTTT. Translating gives CASSIRGKGDTQYF.

The chain couples TRBV20-1 to TRBJ1-2; 7 positions agree with TRBD1. CDR3 length: 11 residues. Germline values: CDR1 DFQATT, CDR2 SNEGSKA (reference sequence). V lost 8 bases, J lost 8 bases, and 8 bases stayed unmatched. The CDR3, as DNA: TGCAGTACCAGGGGGGTAGAGGGCTACACCTTC. Translating it yields CSTRGVEGYTF.

The chain is built from TRBV10-3 and TRBJ2-1; 8 positions agree with TRBD1. The CDR3 sequence is 15 residues long. Germline trimming cut 8 bases from V and 6 bases from J; bases unmatched to any gene: 12. Germline V gene sequence: CDR1 ENHRY, CDR2 SYGVKD. CDR3: CAIGEVTGGGNEQFF. The CDR3 region has the DNA TGTGCCATCGGCGAGGTTACAGGGGGAGGCAATGAGCAGTTCTTC.

This rearrangement joins TRBV5-8 to TRBJ1-4, with TRBD1 identical over 9 bases. The V gene's germline CDR1 is SGHTS and CDR2 YDEGEE. The CDR3 runs to 15 residues. The V gene end was trimmed by 4 bases and the J gene end by 4 bases; junction bases not matched to a gene: 5. The CDR3 coding sequence is TGTGCCAGCAGCCGACAGGGGGGCGGTAATGAAAAACTGTTTTTT. Its translation: CASSRQGGGNEKLFF.

V and J are TRBV7-9 and TRBJ2-7, with a weak D call TRBD2 (5 bases). Per germline, CDR1 SEHNR and CDR2 FQNEAQ (reference sequence). V was trimmed by 5 bases and J by 6 bases, leaving 14 bases between them. CDR3 length equals 13 residues. The CDR3 loop is CASSRRGGGEQYV. The CDR3 nucleotides read TGTGCCAGCAGCCGCCGGGGTGGAGGCGAGCAGTACGTC.

The V gene is TRBV25-1, the J gene TRBJ2-2, with D possibly matching TRBD1 (6 bases). Germline V gene data show CDR1 as MGHDK and CDR2 as SYGVNS. Trimming pared 4 bases from V and 6 bases from J, leaving 9 bases between. The CDR3 has 13 amino acids. CDR3 sequence (DNA): TGTGCCAGCAGTGTAGGGGGTCCCGGGGAGCTGTTTTTT. It is translated as CASSVGGPGELFF.

The chain recombines TRBV5-1 with TRBJ1-2, with D possibly TRBD1 on 6 matching bases. The germline CDR1 and CDR2 sequences are SGHRS and YFSETQ. Trimming cost V 0 bases and J 6 bases, with 12 bases left between them. CDR3 length equals 14 residues. The CDR3 coding sequence is TGCGCCAGCAGCTTGGAGGGGGAACAGGATGGCTACACCTTC. Protein: CASSLEGEQDGYTF.

As for this clone: At one of its ends the junction is not consistent with the germline gene, which may arise from a read error. The chain joins TRBV28 to TRBJ1-2; no clear D. The V gene's germline CDR1 is MDHEN and CDR2 SYDVKM. CDR3 size: 14 residues. The CDR3 here is CASSPPPLSLFRSF. CDR3 bases: TGTGCCAGCAGTCCCCCACCTCTGTCCCTTTTCCGGTCCTTC.

Here the CDR3 reads CASSQGRTSGYEQYF. The CDR3 DNA reads as TGTGCCAGCAGCCAAGGGAGGACTAGCGGCTACGAGCAGTACTTC. The chain combines TRBV3-1 (or the pseudogene TRBV3-2) with TRBJ2-7; TRBD2 aligns across 10 bases. Germline trimming cut 1 base from V and 3 bases from J; bases unmatched to any gene: 3. Per germline, CDR1 LGHDT and CDR2 YNNKEL (reference sequence). The CDR3 is 15 amino acids.

The gene calls are TRBV10-1 and TRBJ1-3; 10 bases agree with TRBD1. Germline-derived CDR1 and CDR2 are WNHNN and SYGVQD (reference sequence). The V gene end was trimmed by 0 bases and the J gene end by 0 bases; junction bases not matched to a gene: 5. This CDR3 comprises 18 residues. The CDR3 here is CASSESGTGVNSGNTIYF. CDR3 nucleotides: TGCGCCAGCAGTGAGTCGGGGACAGGGGTCAACTCTGGAAACACCATATATTTT.

The rearrangement uses TRBV5-1 and TRBJ2-1, with TRBD1 identical over 8 bases. This CDR3 is built from 14 residues. V gave up 2 bases and J gave up 6 bases; unmatched junction bases: 4. Germline lookup yields CDR1 SGHRS and CDR2 YFSETQ. CDR3 DNA: TGCGCCAGCAGCTTCCCGGACAGGGTCAATGAGCAGTTCTTC. Translating it yields CASSFPDRVNEQFF.

Only a few counts were recorded for this clone. This chain connects TRBV7-2 to TRBJ1-6, with D unresolved. Trimming took 4 bases from V and 0 from J, leaving 13 bases between them. Looked up from germline, CDR1 is SGHTA and CDR2 is FQGNSA. This CDR3 spans 17 amino acids. The CDR3 here is CASSSNRRSSYNSPLHF. For the CDR3, the DNA is TGTGCCAGCAGCTCCAACCGCCGGAGCTCCTATAATTCACCCCTCCACTTT.